Below, one T cell receptor (beta chain) is given with its context. The source of the sample is a study of T-cell memory formation after mild COVID-19. Across the study: TCR clustering was largely donor specific.

Libraries for TCRalpha and TCRbeta carried sample barcodes and unique molecular identifiers via 5'RACE. TCRdb fed the 5' RACE reads into MiXCR, producing one record per CDR3 protein. The sample carries hundreds of thousands of distinct CDR3 sequences, roughly 22% recorded once. The CDR3 extends over 15 amino acids. V lost 0 bases to trimming and J lost 3 bases; unmatched junction nucleotides: 4. The germline V gene has CDR1 GTSNPN and CDR2 SVGIG (reference sequence). The rearrangement joins TRBV30 to TRBJ1-3, with 8 bases that match TRBD1. The sequenced sample consisted of PBMCs or a T cell subset sorted from them (not recorded which). The source is an adult woman who had mild COVID-19 (a few samples of this study predate the infection). Cell type and time point are not known. CDR3 nucleotide sequence: TGTGCCTGGAGTGTCACCGGGACAGGTGGAAACACCATATATTTT. It encodes CAWSVTGTGGNTIYF.